The 13 T cell receptor beta chains reported below all come from one sample, sequenced in a study of T cell repertoires in cytomegalovirus infection (dated by TCRdb to between 2017 and 2020). No antigen is known for these receptors. For sequencing, an Illumina HiSeq 1500 was employed. Using fastp trimming at Q25 and MiXCR clonotype assembly, TCRdb reanalyzed the public sequencing data and kept in-frame beta chains. Rows with one shared CDR3 protein collapse into an entry with the most common genes and DNA. The sample table records some 800,000 distinct CDR3 sequences; around a third of these occur just once. The top ten clones comprise roughly 12% of the sample. This specimen's treatment or condition label, interpreted: in vitro stimulation with specific CMV peptide epitopes to enrich CMV-specific T cells. The sample was cultured CD8+ T cells from PBMCs, taken from culture after CMV antigen stimulation. The source is a human donor in good health (CMV status not recorded). Some clones in this sample may be carry-over from other donors' samples.

The genes are TRBV4-2 and TRBJ1-2; D unresolved. There are 15 residues in the CDR3. Germline assignment: CDR1 LGHNA and CDR2 YNFKEQ. V lost 0 bases, J lost 5 bases, and 13 bases lay in between. The CDR3 nucleotides read TGTGCCAGCAGCCAAGAGCTAGACGGGTTTTATGGCTACACCTTC. Amino acid sequence: CASSQELDGFYGYTF.

This clonotype was seen at least ten times. J is TRBJ1-1 and V is TRBV7-9, with TRBD1 matching 8 bases. This CDR3 region has 15 residues. Germline CDR1 is SEHNR and CDR2 is FQNEAQ (reference sequence). The junction had 10 bases not matched to a gene; V was cut back by 5 bases and J by 5 bases. Here the CDR3 reads CASSLWQGARTEAFF. The CDR3 nucleotides are TGTGCCAGCAGCCTGTGGCAGGGGGCGAGGACTGAAGCTTTCTTT.

This clonotype was seen only a few times. This chain connects TRBV2 to TRBJ1-1; 9 nucleotides agree with TRBD1. This CDR3 region has 12 residues. Germline assignment: CDR1 SNHLY and CDR2 FYNNEI. Unmatched junction bases numbered 7, after V lost 10 bases and J lost 7 bases. CDR3 protein: CAILTGGNEAFF. The CDR3 DNA follows: TGTGCCATCTTGACAGGGGGTAATGAAGCTTTCTTT.

This clonotype has only one observation. The rearrangement joins TRBV2 to TRBJ2-7; TRBD1 or TRBD2 may be the D gene (6 bases each). V gave up 7 bases and J gave up 4 bases, with 20 bases separating them. Germline V CDR1 and CDR2: SNHLY, FYNNEI. The CDR3 is 15 residues long. The CDR3, as DNA: TGTGCCAGCACTCCAGACTACGGGGGCCGGTACGAGCAGTACTTC. Its protein product is CASTPDYGGRYEQYF.

This clonotype occurred a few times. This CDR3 reads CASRGGRDYGYTF. CDR3 nucleotides: TGTGCCAGCCGAGGGGGGAGAGACTATGGCTACACCTTC. V and J are TRBV27 and TRBJ1-2; a weak D match, TRBD1 (6 bases). Germline CDR1 reads MNHEY; CDR2 reads SMNVEV (reference sequence). V shed 8 bases and J shed 3 bases, with 13 bases lying between them. This CDR3 spans 13 amino acids.

This chain uses TRBV27 with TRBJ1-6; tentative D call: TRBD1 (5 bases). The CDR3 loop spans 14 amino acids. Trimming took 4 bases from V and 4 from J, leaving 8 bases between them. CDR1 and CDR2 from the germline V gene are MNHEY and SMNVEV (reference sequence). Here the CDR3 DNA reads TGTGCCAGCAGTTCTGGGGGGTATAATTCACCCCTCCACTTT. Amino acid sequence: CASSSGGYNSPLHF.

The chain uses TRBV6-1 and TRBJ1-5; D is perhaps TRBD1 (6 bases). Germline values: CDR1 MNHNS, CDR2 SASEGT. CDR3 length equals 16 residues. The V gene lost 3 bases and the J gene lost 7 bases, with 19 bases spanning the gap. The CDR3 DNA is TGTGCCAGCAGTGAGGAGTATGGACAGACTTGGCAGCCCCAGCATTTT. This gives the protein CASSEEYGQTWQPQHF.

The CDR3 spells CASTGQGLHNEQFF. The DNA for the CDR3 is TGTGCCAGCACCGGACAGGGCTTGCACAATGAGCAGTTCTTC. The J gene is TRBJ2-1, the V gene TRBV13; 8 nucleotides line up with TRBD1. CDR1 and CDR2 from the germline V gene are PRHDT and FYEKMQ (reference sequence). Trimming at V came to 7 bases and at J to 5 bases, leaving 7 bases not matched to a gene. The CDR3 consists of 14 residues.

The chain joins TRBV28 to TRBJ2-5; D is unclear. The germline gives CDR1 MDHEN, CDR2 SYDVKM. The V gene lost 7 bases and the J gene lost 5 bases, with 20 bases spanning the gap. CDR3 length: 15 amino acids. CDR3 loop: CASTPDGLPGETQYF. CDR3 nucleotides: TGTGCCAGCACCCCAGACGGCCTCCCTGGGGAGACCCAGTACTTC.

The V call is TRBV9, the J call TRBJ2-7; perhaps TRBD2 as D (6 bases). The CDR3 has 15 amino acids. V dropped 0 bases and J dropped 2 bases, with 12 bases sitting between them. Germline-derived CDR1 and CDR2 are SGDLS and YYNGEE. As DNA, the CDR3 is TGTGCCAGCAGCGTAGGGGATAGCGGAACCTACGAGCAGTACGTC. Amino acids: CASSVGDSGTYEQYV.

This clonotype occurred a few times. J is TRBJ2-2 and V is TRBV7-6; D not certain. Germline lookup yields CDR1 SGHVS and CDR2 FNYEAQ. V was pared by 1 base and J by 5 bases, with 5 bases between. CDR3 length: 13 amino acids. CDR3 residues: CASSLETTGELFF. CDR3 in DNA: TGTGCCAGCAGCTTAGAGACAACCGGGGAGCTGTTTTTT.

J is TRBJ1-6 and V is TRBV6-1; TRBD1 might be the D (6 bases). The CDR3 is made up of 17 amino acids. From germline, CDR1 is MNHNS and CDR2 SASEGT. Trimming removed 4 bases from V and 7 bases from J, with 20 bases in between. The CDR3 DNA sequence: TGTGCCAGCAGTGCCCTTGAAGGGGGACGGGCGAATTCACCCCTCCACTTT. As protein: CASSALEGGRANSPLHF.

The V and J genes are TRBV2 and TRBJ1-2; the D gene is possibly TRBD1 (5 bases). The V and J ends lost 6 bases and 8 bases respectively, with 16 bases between them. CDR1 and CDR2 from the germline V gene are SNHLY and FYNNEI. CDR3 size: 13 residues. The chain's CDR3 is CASRPGGSWGYTF. Here the CDR3 DNA reads TGTGCCAGCAGACCCGGGGGGAGTTGGGGCTACACCTTC.